Reported below is one T cell receptor (beta chain). The sample originates from a study of blood T cell repertoires in COVID-19. Some clones are missing from TCRdb's copy, which holds only in-frame ones; the method was immunoSEQ multiplex PCR. The table includes about 130,000 clones, over 60% detected once. The germline CDR1 and CDR2 sequences are MDHEN and SYDVKM. The V and J ends lost 6 bases and 6 bases, in that order; junction bases with no gene match: 15. This CDR3 has 16 residues. V gene TRBV28 combines with J gene TRBJ2-7; 9 nucleotides match TRBD1. Sequenced input: peripheral blood. The clonotype was recovered from a woman in her 70s with acute or convalescent COVID-19. CDR3 nucleotides: TGTGCCAGCAGCCAGGACAGGGGTCCCCACATGGGCGAGCAGTACTTC. It yields the protein CASSQDRGPHMGEQYF. Supplemented by reference TRBV28 and TRBJ2-7, the full variable domain reads DVKVTQSSRYLVKRTGEKVFLECVQDMDHENMFWYRQDPGLGLRLIYFSYDVKMKEKGDIPEGYSVSREKKERFSLILESASTNQTSMYLCASSQDRGPHMGEQYFGPGTRLTVT.